This TCR beta chain was retrieved from a study of control samples from healthy donors and cancer patients. Sequencing used immunoSEQ multiplex PCR; TCRdb keeps in-frame clones, though not all of them. The sample shows roughly 50,000 clones, around 95% of them seen only once. V shed 6 bases and J shed 4 bases, with 17 bases lying between them. CDR3 length equals 15 residues. Germline V CDR1 and CDR2: SNHLY, FYNNEI. V usage is TRBV2 and J usage is TRBJ2-3; D might be TRBD1 or TRBD2, each matching 5 bases. The sample taken for sequencing was blood. This clonotype originated in a man aged 25-45 years in good health. Here the CDR3 DNA reads TGTGCCAGCAGGCCACTAACGGGGCGGGCAGATACGCAGTATTTT. Translating gives CASRPLTGRADTQYF.